A single sample is the source of the 29 T cell receptor beta chains below, sequenced in a study of blood T cells in healthy people across ages. Next came a second PCR, run for roughly 7 to 12 cycles, which used a sample-barcoded 5' primer along with a J-beta primer mix. TCRdb recomputed calls from the 5' RACE reads with MiXCR, one row per CDR3 protein. The profile covers 540,000 or so distinct CDR3 sequences, with approximately 27% appearing a single time and less than 20% taken by the ten largest. Sequencing was done on a sample of blood. These receptors were obtained from a woman aged 65 to 85 in good health.

The chain combines TRBV20-1 with TRBJ1-3; 10 nucleotides agree with TRBD1. Germline V gene data show CDR1 as DFQATT and CDR2 as SNEGSKA (reference sequence). This CDR3 is built from 15 residues. After removal of 3 bases from V and 7 bases from J, the junction contained 9 bases not matched to a gene. DNA of the CDR3: TGCAGTGCTAGGAGGGGGACAGGGGATATGAACACCATATATTTT. Protein: CSARRGTGDMNTIYF.

The rearrangement uses TRBV20-1 and TRBJ2-5; 7 bases line up with TRBD2. CDR1 is DFQATT, CDR2 SNEGSKA, per germline (reference sequence). Losses at the gene ends were 3 bases for V and 5 bases for J; bases not matched to a gene: 3. CDR3 size: 12 residues. For the CDR3, the DNA is TGCAGTGCTAGCGGCGGGGGTGAGACCCAGTACTTC. Residues: CSASGGGETQYF.

This chain links TRBV15 with TRBJ1-2; 9 nucleotides match TRBD1. Germline V gene sequence: CDR1 LNHNV, CDR2 YYDKDF (reference sequence). The V and J ends lost 0 bases and 2 bases, in that order; junction bases with no gene match: 4. The CDR3 contains 16 residues. CDR3 in DNA: TGTGCCACCAGCAGAGATCGGGACAGGGTGAACTATGGCTACACCTTC. It codes for CATSRDRDRVNYGYTF.

About this clonotype: In this CDR3 the conserved last residue, phenylalanine or tryptophan, is missing, so a read error is likely. The V gene is TRBV6-2 or TRBV6-3, the J gene TRBJ1-5; 7 nucleotides align to TRBD1. Trimming cost V 6 bases and J 2 bases; bases outside gene matches: 10. Germline CDR1 is MNHEY and CDR2 is SVGEGT. The CDR3 has 16 amino acids. The CDR3 DNA reads as TGTGCCAGCAGAGACGACAGGGCTCCTCGCAATCAGCCCCAGCATCTT. The encoded protein is CASRDDRAPRNQPQHL.

This clonotype was counted many times. The chain recombines TRBV29-1 with TRBJ1-5; D is unresolved. V lost 4 bases and J lost 6, with 10 bases in between. The CDR3 runs to 12 residues. CDR1 is SQVTM and CDR2 is ANQGSEA in the germline V gene. CDR3 sequence (DNA): TGCAGCGTTGCATCGTCGGGTCAGCCCCAGCATTTT. It yields the protein CSVASSGQPQHF.

This sequence joins TRBV28 and TRBJ2-7, with D tentatively TRBD2 (5 bases). Germline V gene data show CDR1 as MDHEN and CDR2 as SYDVKM. Trimming stripped 5 bases from V and 0 bases from J, with 8 bases between. The CDR3 extends over 13 amino acids. CDR3 in DNA: TGTGCCAGCAGTACCGAGGGCTCCTACGAGCAGTACTTC. It specifies CASSTEGSYEQYF.

The chain is built from TRBV12-3 or TRBV12-4 and TRBJ1-1; D might be TRBD1 (5 bases). Trimming removed 6 bases at V and 5 bases at J, with 13 bases between. The CDR3 contains 13 residues. CDR3 region: CASSQGLVTEAFF. CDR3 DNA sequence: TGTGCCAGCAGCCAGGGTTTAGTAACTGAAGCTTTCTTT.

The chain combines TRBV5-1 with TRBJ2-1; 10 bases match TRBD1. V lost 5 bases to trimming and J lost 7 bases; unmatched junction nucleotides: 6. The CDR3 length is 14 residues. The germline gives CDR1 SGHRS, CDR2 YFSETQ. The CDR3 is CASSPGTGANEQFF. The CDR3 region has the DNA TGCGCCAGCAGTCCCGGGACAGGGGCGAATGAGCAGTTCTTC.

The sample holds a few counts of this clonotype. The chain uses TRBV9 and TRBJ1-1; no reliable D call. The germline V gene has CDR1 SGDLS and CDR2 YYNGEE. The CDR3 consists of 13 residues. Deletions cut 2 bases from V and 2 bases from J, with 7 bases between. The CDR3, as DNA: TGTGCCAGCAGCGTTCACAGTAACACTGAAGCTTTCTTT. It encodes CASSVHSNTEAFF.

In this sample, this clonotype turned up a few times. J is TRBJ2-7 and V is TRBV6-6; D is unclear. The length of the CDR3 is 14 residues. Trimming shortened V by 4 bases and J by 3 bases, and 13 bases separated the two germline ends. CDR1 and CDR2 from the germline V gene are MNHNY and SVGAGI (reference sequence). The CDR3 DNA is TGTGCCAGCAGTTCTTGGACCGAGTTCTACGAGCAGTACTTC. As protein: CASSSWTEFYEQYF.

This clonotype was counted only a few times. This chain connects TRBV4-2 to TRBJ2-5; tentatively, D is TRBD1 or TRBD2 (9 bases each). Trimming took 1 base from V and 7 from J, leaving 22 bases between them. CDR1 is LGHNA and CDR2 is YNFKEQ in the germline V gene. The CDR3 has 17 amino acids. CDR3 residues: CASSQGGRDRASLTQYF. CDR3 coding DNA: TGTGCCAGCAGCCAAGGCGGGAGGGACAGGGCCAGCCTGACCCAGTACTTC.

This clonotype was counted between two and nine times. The chain uses TRBV2 and TRBJ1-1, with D unresolved. Trimming removed 2 bases from V and 0 bases from J, with 10 bases in between. The CDR3 length is 15 residues. The germline gives CDR1 SNHLY, CDR2 FYNNEI. The CDR3 protein is CASSEPLSMNTEAFF. CDR3 in DNA: TGTGCCAGCAGTGAACCTCTGAGCATGAACACTGAAGCTTTCTTT.

In its sample, this clonotype was seen a few times. The CDR3 region has the DNA TGTGCCAGCAGTGAGGGGGGACAGGGTACAAATGAGCAGTTCTTC. Its translation is CASSEGGQGTNEQFF. The rearrangement joins TRBV6-1 to TRBJ2-1; 9 nucleotides align to TRBD1. Germline V lookup: CDR1 MNHNS, CDR2 SASEGT. With 3 bases clipped from V and 7 bases from J, the junction kept 7 bases outside the gene matches. This CDR3 contains 15 residues.

V and J are TRBV29-1 and TRBJ1-2; possibly TRBD1 for D (5 bases). With 4 bases removed from V and 8 bases from J, the gap between germline ends came to 20 bases. Germline V CDR1 and CDR2: SQVTM, ANQGSEA. This CDR3 has 14 amino acids. Here the CDR3 reads CSVVQGSESRGYTF. CDR3 nucleotides: TGCAGCGTTGTTCAGGGTTCCGAGTCCCGAGGCTACACCTTC.

Only a few counts were recorded for this clonotype. J is TRBJ1-5 and V is TRBV4-3, with D hard to call. Trimming left V 0 bases short and J 7 bases short, with 10 bases between. This CDR3 is 14 amino acids long. Germline assignment: CDR1 LGHNA and CDR2 YSLEER. This CDR3 is CASSQDVTWQPQHF. The CDR3 nucleotides are TGCGCCAGCAGCCAAGATGTAACATGGCAGCCCCAGCATTTT.

V and J are TRBV9 and TRBJ2-6; D uncertain. CDR1 and CDR2 from the germline V gene are SGDLS and YYNGEE. This CDR3 contains 17 residues. V gave up 2 bases and J gave up 0 bases, with 12 bases separating them. The CDR3 reads CASSVSLQSSGANVLTF. CDR3 DNA sequence: TGTGCCAGCAGCGTGAGCCTACAGAGCTCTGGGGCCAACGTCCTGACTTTC.

This chain uses TRBV4-3 with TRBJ2-4; D uncertain. This CDR3 is built from 19 residues. With 0 bases removed from V and 0 bases from J, the gap between germline ends came to 18 bases. The V gene's germline CDR1 is LGHNA and CDR2 YSLEER. CDR3 sequence reads: CASSQDPSSWDLAKNIQYF. The CDR3 region has the DNA TGCGCCAGCAGCCAAGATCCGTCGTCGTGGGATTTAGCCAAAAACATTCAGTACTTC.

The chain couples TRBV5-5 to TRBJ2-1; D is unresolved. The J call is in doubt because the DNA end fits TRBJ2-5 better. The CDR3 consists of 14 residues. Per the germline V gene, CDR1 is SGHKS and CDR2 is YYEKEE (reference sequence). As DNA, the CDR3 is TGTGCCAGCAGCACGGACCCTCTCGGGGAGACCCAGTACTTC. Protein product: CASSTDPLGETQYF.

This clonotype was seen a handful of times. The J gene is TRBJ2-7, the V gene TRBV20-1; TRBD2 is a possible D gene (6 bases). Germline assignment: CDR1 DFQATT and CDR2 SNEGSKA (reference sequence). This CDR3 region has 13 residues. V was trimmed by 2 bases and J by 2 bases, leaving 10 bases between them. For the CDR3, the DNA is TGCAGTGCTAGACTTAGCGGTACCTACGAGCAGTACTTC. Amino acid sequence: CSARLSGTYEQYF.

The V call is TRBV10-3, the J call TRBJ2-5, with 13 bases lining up with TRBD2. J was trimmed by 7 bases and V by 8 bases; bases with no gene match: 7. Germline CDR1 reads ENHRY; CDR2 reads SYGVKD. The CDR3 length is 14 residues. For the CDR3, the DNA is TGTGCCATCGGGACTAGCGGGGTGGATGGGACCCAGTACTTC. This translates into CAIGTSGVDGTQYF.

The genes are TRBV12-3 or TRBV12-4 and TRBJ1-2; D is unresolved. CDR3 length: 12 amino acids. Trimming pared 8 bases from V and 4 bases from J, leaving 11 bases between. The DNA of the CDR3 is TGTGCCAGCTCCCCCGTTGTCTATGGCTACACCTTC. Translating gives CASSPVVYGYTF.

V gene TRBV6-1 combines with J gene TRBJ1-6; no reliable D call. CDR1 and CDR2 from the germline V gene are MNHNS and SASEGT. The CDR3 length is 12 residues. With 4 bases removed from V and 13 bases from J, the gap between germline ends came to 11 bases. For the CDR3, the DNA is TGTGCCAGCAGTGGCGAGTTCGCGCCCCTCCACTTT. Protein: CASSGEFAPLHF.

This clonotype was detected a few times. This chain links TRBV6-2 or TRBV6-3 with TRBJ2-2; D remains ambiguous. The V and J ends lost 6 bases and 7 bases respectively, with 9 bases between them. The CDR3 contains 12 residues. Germline-derived CDR1 and CDR2 are MNHEY and SVGEGT. This chain's CDR3 is CASSQNNGELFF. Here the CDR3 DNA reads TGTGCCAGCAGCCAAAATAACGGGGAGCTGTTTTTT.

This clonotype has more than one count but fewer than ten. The chain is built from TRBV5-1 and TRBJ2-4; possibly TRBD2 for D (5 bases). This CDR3 spans 14 amino acids. Germline V lookup: CDR1 SGHRS, CDR2 YFSETQ. V lost 2 bases and J lost 0, with 6 bases in between. CDR3 region: CASSFGEAKNIQYF. CDR3 DNA: TGCGCCAGCAGCTTCGGGGAAGCCAAAAACATTCAGTACTTC.

Notes on this clonotype: Sequence at one end of the junction differs from germline and may be a read error. CDR3 DNA: TGTGCCAGCAGCTTAGATCCCCTAAGGGGGCAGTCTTTT. Protein: CASSLDPLRGQSF. The rearrangement uses TRBV11-2 and TRBJ1-4, with 7 bases matching TRBD1. This CDR3 is built from 13 residues. Germline V gene sequence: CDR1 SGHAT, CDR2 FQNNGV.

The V gene is TRBV10-3, the J gene TRBJ2-3; 9 positions agree with TRBD1. Germline-derived CDR1 and CDR2 are ENHRY and SYGVKD. This CDR3 region has 17 residues. For the CDR3, the DNA is TGTGCAGCTAAACATGCTCCGGGACAGGGCGCCCCAGATACGCAGTATTTT. Its translation: CAAKHAPGQGAPDTQYF.

There are a few counts of this clonotype. V is TRBV5-1 and J is TRBJ1-4; 7 positions match TRBD1. V lost 4 bases to trimming and J lost 2 bases; unmatched junction nucleotides: 2. Per the germline V gene, CDR1 is SGHRS and CDR2 is YFSETQ. This CDR3 region has 14 residues. For the CDR3, the DNA is TGCGCCAGCAGCCCGGGACAGACTAATGAAAAACTGTTTTTT. It yields the protein CASSPGQTNEKLFF.

The CDR3 loop reads CASSQDAHTDTQYF. Here the CDR3 DNA reads TGCGCCAGCAGCCAAGATGCCCACACAGATACGCAGTATTTT. J is TRBJ2-3 and V is TRBV4-3; D remains unclear. The CDR3 covers 14 residues. Germline CDR1 is LGHNA and CDR2 is YSLEER. V was clipped by 0 bases and J by 2 bases, with 6 bases between them.

This clonotype was recorded at least ten times. V usage is TRBV4-1 and J usage is TRBJ2-4; TRBD1 might be the D (5 bases). The germline CDR1 and CDR2 sequences are MGHRA and YSYEKL. The CDR3 sequence is 13 residues long. V was shortened by 0 bases and J by 9 bases, with 9 bases between the two germline ends. The CDR3 DNA reads TGCGCCAGCAGCCAAGAGTCCAGGGCCATTCAGTACTTC. Protein sequence: CASSQESRAIQYF.